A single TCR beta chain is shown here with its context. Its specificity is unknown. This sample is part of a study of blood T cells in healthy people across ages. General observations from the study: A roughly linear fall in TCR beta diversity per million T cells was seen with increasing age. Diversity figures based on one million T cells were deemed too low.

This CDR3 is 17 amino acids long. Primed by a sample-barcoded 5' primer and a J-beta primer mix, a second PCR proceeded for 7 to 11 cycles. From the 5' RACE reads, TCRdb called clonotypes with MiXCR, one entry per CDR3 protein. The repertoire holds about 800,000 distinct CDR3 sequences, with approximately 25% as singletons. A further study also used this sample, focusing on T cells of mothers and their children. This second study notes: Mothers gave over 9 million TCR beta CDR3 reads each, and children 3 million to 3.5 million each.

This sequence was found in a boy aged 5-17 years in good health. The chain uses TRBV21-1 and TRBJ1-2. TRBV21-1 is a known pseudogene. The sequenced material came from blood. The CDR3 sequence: CASSKEGDPKDDYGYTF. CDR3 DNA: TGTGCCAGCAGCAAAGAGGGAGACCCAAAGGACGACTATGGCTACACCTTC.